This T cell receptor (beta chain) was identified in a study of cytomegalovirus exposure and HLA in healthy donors. Study-wide points: Three CMV-associated chains proved CMV antigen-specific in vitro. The availability of immune exposure information extended only to CMV serostatus.

It was with 60 Vbeta and 13 Jbeta primers that the PCR ran. Method: immunoSEQ multiplex PCR; TCRdb's copy keeps in-frame clones and lacks some. The sample table sets out about 35,000 clones. Though probably carrying unrecorded immune exposures, donors were nominally healthy at sampling. As regards this clone: Its matching antigen is unknown.

Source material: PBMCs. The receptor was isolated from a woman between 35 and 50 years old in good health and CMV-seropositive.

In DNA form, the CDR3 reads TGTGCCTGGAGTCGACAGGGGTTGTACTACGAGCAGTACTTC. Residues: CAWSRQGLYYEQYF. The V and J genes are TRBV30 and TRBJ2-7; TRBD1 agrees at 8 bases. The trim removed 2 bases at V and 3 bases at J, leaving 6 bases unmatched. The CDR3 contains 14 residues. In germline, CDR1 is GTSNPN, CDR2 SVGIG (reference sequence).